The present TCR beta chain was sequenced within a study of cytomegalovirus exposure and HLA in healthy donors (dated by TCRdb to 2015 to 2018). Notes on the research overall: An earlier analysis of fewer than 750 of the donors reported around 280 Gb of sequence data and approximately 120 million unique TCR beta sequences obtained from approximately 180 million T cells. Alongside the repertoire data, information on donor age, sex, ethnicity and CMV serostatus was compiled. The genetic ancestry cluster associated with self-reported Caucasian donors included 81% of the roughly 390 genotyped donors. HLA typing included class I and class II loci at four-digit resolution. Genome-wide SNP genotypes for about 60% of the 666 donors were used in a later genetic analysis, which treated that subset as a discovery cohort. Roughly 300 gigabases of sequencing data and some 85 million unique TCR sequences were included in an early release covering several hundred HLA-typed donors. Every repertoire in the discovery cohort had been generated on one and the same sequencing platform. The study aimed to test whether signatures of past pathogen exposure could be identified by cataloging public T cell receptors. A handful of DR-DQ haplotypes were handled as single units for association and clustering because linkage in the cohort was strong. Along with the approximately 670-subject first cohort, a separate validation cohort of over 90 different subjects was used. High-throughput TCR immunosequencing, statistical association of individual TCRs with disease status, and machine learning were combined to predict cytomegalovirus infection status. Rather than drawing on any new phenotypic data, the later analysis identified candidate immune exposures from TCR beta sequences and the way those sequences occurred across donors. Typing coverage differed by locus: A, B, C, DRB1 and DQB1 were typed in roughly 620-640 donors, DQA1 in about 510, DPA1 in roughly 590, and DPB1 in 400 to 480. On average, approximately 250,000 unique TCR beta nucleotide sequences were sequenced per donor among more than 350 genotyped donors of the cohort, with 15% to 20% of those sequences being non-productive. The study profiled the T cell repertoires of 550 to 700 subjects by immunosequencing and related them to cytomegalovirus serostatus. An earlier analysis of approximately 580 of the donors used high-throughput TCR beta sequencing to judge whether each TCR beta V gene segment behaved as functional or pseudogenic. To study patterns of TCR occurrence, a later analysis re-analyzed previously published TCR beta repertoires from around 670 donors and added high-resolution HLA genotyping. Results and caveats for the whole study, not just this receptor: The authors suggested that the approach could potentially be generalized to other disease states and immunological phenotypes. Only TCR beta chains were sequenced in this cohort, and the absence of alpha or paired-chain data limited detectable features. HLA typing was unavailable for some donors at each locus, so association tests used only the typed subset. A further reported finding was that TCR beta sequences accurately predicted the HLA-A and HLA-B alleles for most subjects in the first cohort. While some public TCRs were present in many individuals, most TCR sequences turned up only very rarely across donors. Broadly in line with IMGT annotations, most TCR beta V segments showed up in productive rearrangements about 90% or about 30% of the time in an earlier analysis of several hundred of the donors. According to a later genetic analysis, donors in an Asian-associated ancestry cluster had fewer N-insertions in productive TCRs than the approximately 670-donor mean. In vitro tests confirmed that three of the cytomegalovirus-associated TCR beta chains recognize cytomegalovirus antigens. A later analysis found that HLA-associated TCR beta chains were more clonally expanded and had lower generation probabilities than equally common non-associated chains. The sequencing pipeline was judged likely to have produced a cluster of highly shared sequence variants as a technical artifact. The study listed 150 to 200 TCR beta chains as associated with cytomegalovirus. The classifier was reported to diagnose cytomegalovirus status with high specificity and sensitivity in both the original cohort and the validation cohort. In a later analysis, TCR association rates were found to vary across HLA loci, with the most associated TCRs seen for DRB1 alleles and the fewest for HLA-C alleles. Assigning TCR associations to individual alleles was difficult when HLA alleles, especially DR and DQ, strongly co-occurred. In a later analysis, some 18,000 TCR beta sequences were associated with specific HLA alleles at a false discovery rate of 0.05. Because counts were too low, about 15 rarely observed V segments, including chromosome 9 orphons, were left out of the earlier analysis of 500 to 650 of the donors. Some IMGT-functional V segments, including TRBV6-2 and TRBV6-3, could not be distinguished by the 87-base-pair reads and were therefore excluded. Linkage disequilibrium might explain the correlated functional status among segregating V segments, but an unknown experimental factor could not be excluded. Several of the top co-occurrence clusters appeared to be linked to parvovirus B19, influenza, CMV and Epstein-Barr virus, according to a later analysis. Most CMV-associated TCR beta chains appeared to be HLA-restricted in a later analysis, and the HLA associations seemed to be driven largely by CMV exposure. V-gene and J-gene trimming of TCR beta chains was associated with a missense DCLRE1C variant in a later genetic analysis, and the association was replicated in an independent cohort. The presence/absence analyses assumed that sequencing depth was roughly uniform across donors, and that assumption may not be true. For the cohort, immune exposure information was limited to CMV serostatus.

The receptor library was made with the immunoSEQ multiplex PCR assay. A mixture of 60 forward primers for TCR Vbeta segments and 13 reverse primers for TCR Jbeta segments was used in the multiplex PCR. The CDR3 region of rearranged TCR beta genes was amplified from genomic DNA with a multiplex PCR assay. Amplified TCR beta libraries were sequenced as 87-base-pair reads on the Illumina HiSeq System. As for the original processing: A later analysis counted approximately 76 million unique TCR beta chains across the 690 or so repertoires, and some 11 million of these chains were shared by at least two donors. Raw reads were error-corrected and collapsed into unique sequences with a nearest-neighbor algorithm that merged closely related sequences to remove PCR and sequencing errors. CDR3 sequences were aligned to IMGT reference sequences to assign V, D and J gene segments. For a sequence to be retained, a match of at least six nucleotides was required to both a V gene segment and a J gene segment. Rearrangements were classified as productive when the CDR3 lacked stop codons and remained in frame with V and J, and all other rearrangements were classified as non-productive. CDR3 was defined according to IMGT convention as the region running from the second conserved V-encoded cysteine to the conserved J-encoded phenylalanine. The earlier analysis of about 620 of the donors excluded sequences that lacked an unambiguous match to a single V gene segment. In an earlier analysis of 587 of the donors, V segments were called functional above 56.7% productive rearrangements and were called segregating when the between-donor standard deviation exceeded 5%. A statistical classification framework was developed to diagnose cytomegalovirus status using the catalog of TCR beta chain sequences. A later analysis assigned V and J genes by comparing TCR nucleotide sequences with IMGT/GENE-DB human TR gene sequences. The TCRdist pipeline was used in a later analysis to assign CDR3 sequences and most-parsimonious VDJ recombination scenarios. A later analysis defined each TCR beta chain by its CDR3 amino acid sequence plus V-gene family, and excluded reads lacking a unique V-gene family. A later analysis removed several hundred highly shared, low-generation-probability nucleotide sequences to deal with suspected cross-contamination and a sequencing artifact. In a later analysis, a clonal expansion index was calculated for each public chain from normalized within-repertoire ranks of inferred template counts. Generation probabilities in a later analysis came from a VDJ recombination model fitted to out-of-frame rearrangements, and those results were checked against IGoR. Hypergeometric tests were used in a later analysis to score TCR-TCR, TCR-HLA and TCR-CMV co-occurrence, with a repertoire-size bias correction applied to the TCR pairs. A later analysis estimated false discovery rates by permuting HLA or CMV assignments 20 times. In a later analysis, co-occurring TCRs were grouped using DBSCAN, and TCRdist sequence similarity was added for clustering within HLA-allele-positive subsets. Co-occurrence clustering excluded repertoires with fewer than 30,000 or more than 120,000 public chains, plus five with anomalous nucleotide sharing. The table comes from immuneACCESS by way of TCRdb, which keeps in-frame sequences with V and J called. Part of the clones is missing from these tables; in studies checked, under half for an unresolved V gene and the rest for unknown reasons. Clonal size and the V and J genes are those of that table, whereas D and trimming came from the DNA. The sample table records roughly 81,000 clones; over 70% of these occur just once. 2% to 2.5% of the sample goes to the ten largest clones.

In total, roughly 670 healthy bone marrow donors made up the cohort. Cohort members were all nominally healthy when sampled, although unrecorded immune exposures were likely present. The donor was CMV seronegative and was included in the group of 352 seronegative cohort members. Every donor gave a peripheral blood sample, and the peripheral blood mononuclear cells from that sample were used for TCR beta sequencing. Genomic DNA extraction from the blood cell samples was performed with the Qiagen DNeasy Blood Extraction Kit. The germline V gene specifies LGHNA as CDR1 and YSLEER as CDR2. The CDR3 holds 15 amino acids from the cysteine to the phenylalanine. Kept here is only the CDR3 DNA, which spans 45 bases and is read in frame from base 1. V is shortened by 0 bases, J by 2 bases, and the region joining them spans 11 bases. Concerning this clone itself: Its antigen is not yet known. No per-base quality is available; no much larger clone lies one base away.

The sequenced sample was PBMCs. This TCR was recovered from a boy between 5 and 17 years old in good health and CMV-seronegative. Rearrangement joined TRBV4-3 to TRBJ2-7, with a tentative D gene TRBD1 over 5 matching bases. The CDR3 corresponds to CASSQDLDSPYEQYF. The bases read TGCGCCAGCAGCCAAGATCTTGACAGCCCCTACGAGCAGTACTTC.